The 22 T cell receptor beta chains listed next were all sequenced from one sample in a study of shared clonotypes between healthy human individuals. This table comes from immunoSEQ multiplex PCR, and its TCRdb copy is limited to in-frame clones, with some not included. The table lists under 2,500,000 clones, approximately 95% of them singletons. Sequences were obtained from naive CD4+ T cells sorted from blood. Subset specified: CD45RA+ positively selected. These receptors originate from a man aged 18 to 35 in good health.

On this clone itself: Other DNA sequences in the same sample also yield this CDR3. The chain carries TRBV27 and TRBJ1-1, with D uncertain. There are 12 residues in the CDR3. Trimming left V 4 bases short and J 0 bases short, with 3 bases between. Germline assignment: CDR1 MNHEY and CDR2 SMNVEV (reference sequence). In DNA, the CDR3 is TGTGCCAGCAGTTCAGTGAACACTGAAGCTTTCTTT. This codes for CASSSVNTEAFF.

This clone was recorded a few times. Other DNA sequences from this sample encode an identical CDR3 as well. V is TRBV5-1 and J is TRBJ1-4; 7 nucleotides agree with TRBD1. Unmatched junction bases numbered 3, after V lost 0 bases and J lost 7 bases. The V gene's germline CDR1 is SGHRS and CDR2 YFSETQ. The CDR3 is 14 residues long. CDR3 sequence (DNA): TGCGCCAGCAGCTTGGGACAGGGCGGTGAAAAACTGTTTTTT. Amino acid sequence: CASSLGQGGEKLFF.

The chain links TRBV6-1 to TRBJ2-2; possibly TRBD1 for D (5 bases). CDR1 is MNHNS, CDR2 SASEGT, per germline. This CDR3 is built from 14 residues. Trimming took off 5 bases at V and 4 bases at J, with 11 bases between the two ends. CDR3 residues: CASSRPGITGELFF. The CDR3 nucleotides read TGTGCCAGCAGTCGACCAGGGATCACCGGGGAGCTGTTTTTT.

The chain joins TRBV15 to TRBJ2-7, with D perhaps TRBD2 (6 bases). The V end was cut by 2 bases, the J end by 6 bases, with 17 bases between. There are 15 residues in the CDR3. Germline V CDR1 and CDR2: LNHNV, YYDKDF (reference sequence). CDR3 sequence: CATSRWTVVGGEQYF. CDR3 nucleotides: TGTGCCACCAGCAGATGGACGGTGGTGGGGGGCGAGCAGTACTTC.

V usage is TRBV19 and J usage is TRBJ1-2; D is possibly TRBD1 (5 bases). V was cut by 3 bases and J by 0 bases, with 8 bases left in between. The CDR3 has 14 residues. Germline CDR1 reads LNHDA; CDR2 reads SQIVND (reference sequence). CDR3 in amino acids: CASSIHRSNYGYTF. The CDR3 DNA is TGTGCCAGTAGTATTCACAGGTCTAACTATGGCTACACCTTC.

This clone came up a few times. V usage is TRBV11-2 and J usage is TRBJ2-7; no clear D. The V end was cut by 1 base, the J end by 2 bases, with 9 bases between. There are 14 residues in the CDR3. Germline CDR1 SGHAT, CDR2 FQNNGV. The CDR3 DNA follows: TGTGCCAGCAGCTTAGGACTCCACCCCTACGAGCAGTACTTC. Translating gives CASSLGLHPYEQYF.

The CDR3 loop is CASSGTSRGYEQYF. The CDR3 bases are TGCGCCAGCAGCGGAACCTCCAGGGGCTACGAGCAGTACTTC. The chain combines TRBV4-1 with TRBJ2-7, with D tentatively TRBD1 (6 bases). Germline CDR1 and CDR2: MGHRA and YSYEKL. Trimming shortened V by 5 bases and J by 3 bases, and 14 bases separated the two germline ends. This CDR3 is built from 14 residues.

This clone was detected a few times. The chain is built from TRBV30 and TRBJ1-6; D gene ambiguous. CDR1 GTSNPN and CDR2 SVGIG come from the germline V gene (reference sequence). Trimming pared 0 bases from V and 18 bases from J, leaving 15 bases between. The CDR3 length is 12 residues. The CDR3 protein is CAWSVAGVYPHF. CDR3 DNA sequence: TGTGCCTGGAGTGTCGCTGGGGTCTATCCCCACTTT.

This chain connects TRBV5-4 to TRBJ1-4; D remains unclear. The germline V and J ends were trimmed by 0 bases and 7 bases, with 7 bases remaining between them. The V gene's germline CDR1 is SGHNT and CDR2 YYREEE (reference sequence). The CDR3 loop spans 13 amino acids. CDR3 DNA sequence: TGTGCCAGCAGCTTGGGGCCAAGTGAAAAACTGTTTTTT. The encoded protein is CASSLGPSEKLFF. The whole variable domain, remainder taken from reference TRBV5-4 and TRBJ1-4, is ETGVTQSPTHLIKTRGQQVTLRCSSQSGHNTVSWYQQALGQGPQFIFQYYREEENGRGNFPPRFSGLQFPNYSSELNVNALELDDSALYLCASSLGPSEKLFFGSGTQLSVL.

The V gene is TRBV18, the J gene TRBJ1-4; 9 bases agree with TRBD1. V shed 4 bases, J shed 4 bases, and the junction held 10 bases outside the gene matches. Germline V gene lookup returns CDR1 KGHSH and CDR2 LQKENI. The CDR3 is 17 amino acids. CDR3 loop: CASSQGQGRSINEKLFF. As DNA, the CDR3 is TGTGCCAGCTCACAGGGACAGGGTCGATCCATTAATGAAAAACTGTTTTTT.

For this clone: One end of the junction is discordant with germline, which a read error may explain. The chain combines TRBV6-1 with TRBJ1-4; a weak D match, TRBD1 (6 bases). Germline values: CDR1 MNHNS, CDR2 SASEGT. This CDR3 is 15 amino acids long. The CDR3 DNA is TGTGCCAGCAGTGTGACCGGGACAACGAATGAAAAACTGTTTTTT. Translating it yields CASSVTGTTNEKLFF.

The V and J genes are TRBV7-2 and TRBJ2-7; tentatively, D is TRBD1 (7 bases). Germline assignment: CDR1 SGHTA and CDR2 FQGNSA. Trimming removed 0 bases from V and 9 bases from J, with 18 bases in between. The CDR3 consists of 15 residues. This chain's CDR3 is CASSLATAGGSGQYF. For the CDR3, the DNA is TGTGCCAGCAGCTTAGCTACGGCAGGGGGGTCCGGGCAGTACTTC.

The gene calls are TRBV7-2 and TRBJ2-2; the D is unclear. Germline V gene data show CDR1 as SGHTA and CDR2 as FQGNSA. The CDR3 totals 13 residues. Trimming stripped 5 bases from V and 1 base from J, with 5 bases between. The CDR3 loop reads CASSPRNTGELFF. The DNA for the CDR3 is TGTGCCAGCAGCCCGAGGAACACCGGGGAGCTGTTTTTT.

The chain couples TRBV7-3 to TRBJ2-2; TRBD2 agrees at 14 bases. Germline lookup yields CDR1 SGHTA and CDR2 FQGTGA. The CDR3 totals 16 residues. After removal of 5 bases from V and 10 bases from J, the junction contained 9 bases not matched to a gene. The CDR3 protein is CASSKLPGLAGAELFF. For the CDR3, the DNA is TGTGCCAGCAGCAAACTGCCGGGACTAGCGGGAGCGGAGCTGTTTTTT.

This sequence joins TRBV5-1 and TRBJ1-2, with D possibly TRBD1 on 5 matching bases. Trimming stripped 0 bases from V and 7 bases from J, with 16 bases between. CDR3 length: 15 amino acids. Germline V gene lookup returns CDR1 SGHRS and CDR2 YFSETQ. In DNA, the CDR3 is TGCGCCAGCAGCTTGGGGTCAGGGCGCACGGTTGGCTACACCTTC. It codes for CASSLGSGRTVGYTF.

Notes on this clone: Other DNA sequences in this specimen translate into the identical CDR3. The CDR3 DNA reads TGTGCCAGCAGTTTAGGCAGGGGCAATCAGCCCCAGCATTTT. Amino acid sequence: CASSLGRGNQPQHF. The V call is TRBV27, the J call TRBJ1-5, with a weak D call TRBD1 (5 bases). The germline V and J ends were trimmed by 2 bases and 2 bases, with 7 bases remaining between them. The CDR3 consists of 14 residues. The germline V gene encodes CDR1 MNHEY and CDR2 SMNVEV (reference sequence).

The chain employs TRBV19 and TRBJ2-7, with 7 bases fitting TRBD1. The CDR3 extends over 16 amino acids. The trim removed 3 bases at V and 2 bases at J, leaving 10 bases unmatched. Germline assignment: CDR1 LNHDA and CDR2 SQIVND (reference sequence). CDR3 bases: TGTGCCAGTAGTATCAGAGACAGGGCTTCGCCCTACGAGCAGTACTTC. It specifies CASSIRDRASPYEQYF.

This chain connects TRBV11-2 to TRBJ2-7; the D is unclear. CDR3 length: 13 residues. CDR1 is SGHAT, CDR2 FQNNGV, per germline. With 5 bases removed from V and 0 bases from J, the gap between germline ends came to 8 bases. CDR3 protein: CASSLPPSYEQYF. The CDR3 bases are TGTGCCAGCAGCCTACCCCCCTCCTACGAGCAGTACTTC.

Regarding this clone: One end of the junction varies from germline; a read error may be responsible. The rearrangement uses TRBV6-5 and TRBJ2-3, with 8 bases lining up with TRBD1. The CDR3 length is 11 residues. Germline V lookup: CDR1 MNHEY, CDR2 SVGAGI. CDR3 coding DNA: TGTGCCAGCAGTGGGACAGGCGGGGTGCATTTT. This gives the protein CASSGTGGVHF.

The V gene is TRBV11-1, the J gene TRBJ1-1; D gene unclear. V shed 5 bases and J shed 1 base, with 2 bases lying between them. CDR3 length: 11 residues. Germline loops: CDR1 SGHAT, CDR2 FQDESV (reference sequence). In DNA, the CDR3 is TGTGCCAGCAGCAAGAACACTGAAGCTTTCTTT. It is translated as CASSKNTEAFF. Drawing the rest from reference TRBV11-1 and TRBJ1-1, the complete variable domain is EAEVAQSPRYKITEKSQAVAFWCDPISGHATLYWYRQILGQGPELLVQFQDESVVDDSQLPKDRFSAERLKGVDSTLKIQPAELGDSAMYLCASSKNTEAFFGQGTRLTVV.

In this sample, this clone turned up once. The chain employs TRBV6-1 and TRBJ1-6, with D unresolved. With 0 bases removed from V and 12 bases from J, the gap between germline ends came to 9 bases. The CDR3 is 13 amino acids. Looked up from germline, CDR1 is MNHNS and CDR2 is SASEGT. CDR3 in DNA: TGTGCCAGCAGTGAAGCACGGGGAAGACCCCTCCACTTT. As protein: CASSEARGRPLHF.

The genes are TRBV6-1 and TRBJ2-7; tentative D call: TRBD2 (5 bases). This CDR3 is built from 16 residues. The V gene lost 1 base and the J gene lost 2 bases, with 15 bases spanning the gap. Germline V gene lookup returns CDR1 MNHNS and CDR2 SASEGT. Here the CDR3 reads CASSEGGVARAYEQYF. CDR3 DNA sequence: TGTGCCAGCAGTGAAGGGGGAGTAGCGAGAGCCTACGAGCAGTACTTC.